Listed below are T cell receptor beta chains from one sample, sequenced in a study of molecular identifiers for immune sequencing clone quantification. TCRdb ran MiXCR on the PCR reads and lists one entry per CDR3 protein. There are fewer than 75,000 distinct CDR3 sequences in the sample; around a sixth occur only once, and 1.4% to 1.5% lies in the top ten. The sequencing input was naive CD8+ T cells from blood, with Jurkat cell RNA spiked in. The receptors stem from a human donor in good health. Some libraries in this study had Jurkat cell RNA spiked in. CDR3s include the opening cysteine and the closing phenylalanine or tryptophan. Each record gives: D gene, V gene, J gene, clone size, CDR3 DNA, CDR3 protein. D genes are given only for firm matches. Clone size is not always given. Where it is, it says once, few, many or a class for expanded clones.

d_call: TRBD1; v_call: TRBV19; j_call: TRBJ1-6; clone_size: many; cdr3_nt: TGTGCCAGTAGTATAGCAACGACAGGGGTGTTTGGTAATTCACCCCTCCACTTT; cdr3_aa: CASSIATTGVFGNSPLHF
d_call: -; v_call: TRBV4-1; j_call: TRBJ1-2; clone_size: many; cdr3_nt: TGCGCCAGCAGCCAAATGATGGGGGGGGCGTATGGCTACACCTTC; cdr3_aa: CASSQMMGGAYGYTF
d_call: TRBD1; v_call: TRBV4-3; j_call: TRBJ2-7; clone_size: many; cdr3_nt: TGCGCCAGCAGCCAAGGTTGGGGACAGGGTCAGTACGAGCAGTACTTC; cdr3_aa: CASSQGWGQGQYEQYF
d_call: -; v_call: TRBV13; j_call: TRBJ2-3; clone_size: -; cdr3_nt: TGTGCCAGCAGCTCTATAGCGGGCACAGATACGCAGTATTTT; cdr3_aa: CASSSIAGTDTQYF
d_call: TRBD2; v_call: TRBV27; j_call: TRBJ2-2; clone_size: many; cdr3_nt: TGTGCCAGCAGTACGCTCGGGCTAGCGGAGAACACCGGGGAGCTGTTTTTT; cdr3_aa: CASSTLGLAENTGELFF
d_call: -; v_call: TRBV20-1; j_call: TRBJ1-6; clone_size: many; cdr3_nt: TGCAGTGCTAGACTTCGGGGTGAGGCTAGGAATTCACCCCTCCACTTT; cdr3_aa: CSARLRGEARNSPLHF
d_call: -; v_call: TRBV21-1; j_call: TRBJ2-2; clone_size: many; cdr3_nt: TGTGCCAGCAGCAAAACGGACAGTACGAACACCGGGGAGCTGTTTTTT; cdr3_aa: CASSKTDSTNTGELFF
d_call: -; v_call: TRBV20-1; j_call: TRBJ2-1; clone_size: many; cdr3_nt: TGCAGTGCCGCGGACTACGACAATGAGCAGTTCTTC; cdr3_aa: CSAADYDNEQFF
d_call: TRBD2; v_call: TRBV27; j_call: TRBJ2-3; clone_size: few; cdr3_nt: TGTGCCAGCTCGTCGGGGGCGGGACTAGTCCTTAGCACAGATACGCAGTATTTT; cdr3_aa: CASSSGAGLVLSTDTQYF
d_call: TRBD1; v_call: TRBV30; j_call: TRBJ2-3; clone_size: many; cdr3_nt: TGTGCCTGGAGTGTAGGACAGGGAGCCGATACGCAGTATTTT; cdr3_aa: CAWSVGQGADTQYF
d_call: -; v_call: TRBV30; j_call: TRBJ2-5; clone_size: many; cdr3_nt: TGTGCCTGGAGTGTAGGACTTTTGTACCAAGAGACCCAGTACTTC; cdr3_aa: CAWSVGLLYQETQYF
d_call: TRBD2; v_call: TRBV20-1; j_call: TRBJ2-7; clone_size: many; cdr3_nt: TGCAGTGCTAGAGTTGTCCTAGCGGGAGCCAGCTCCTACGAGCAGTACTTC; cdr3_aa: CSARVVLAGASSYEQYF
d_call: -; v_call: TRBV15; j_call: TRBJ1-4; clone_size: many; cdr3_nt: TGTGCCACCAGCAGCTCTCCTGGTGCAACTAATGAAAAACTGTTTTTT; cdr3_aa: CATSSSPGATNEKLFF
d_call: -; v_call: TRBV2; j_call: TRBJ2-3; clone_size: many; cdr3_nt: TGTGCCAGCAGCCATGGGACGAGAGATGGTACGCAGTATTTT; cdr3_aa: CASSHGTRDGTQYF
d_call: -; v_call: TRBV6-5; j_call: TRBJ2-3; clone_size: -; cdr3_nt: TGTGCCAGCGGTTACAACTTAGGGGGTATCACAGATACGCAGTATTTT; cdr3_aa: CASGYNLGGITDTQYF
d_call: -; v_call: TRBV2; j_call: TRBJ2-7; clone_size: few; cdr3_nt: TGTGCCAGCAGTTTCCGGGACATGAGAGAGCAGTACTTC; cdr3_aa: CASSFRDMREQYF
d_call: -; v_call: TRBV10-3; j_call: TRBJ1-3; clone_size: many; cdr3_nt: TGTGCCATCAGTGAGTCTCCCGGGACAAGCCGAAACACCATATATTTT; cdr3_aa: CAISESPGTSRNTIYF
d_call: TRBD2; v_call: TRBV24-1; j_call: TRBJ2-1; clone_size: many; cdr3_nt: TGTGCCACCAGTGAATCCGGGACTACTCATGAGCAGTTCTTC; cdr3_aa: CATSESGTTHEQFF
d_call: TRBD2; v_call: TRBV15; j_call: TRBJ2-3; clone_size: many; cdr3_nt: TGTGCCACCAGCAGAAAACCTAGCGGGAGTTTATCAGATACGCAGTATTTT; cdr3_aa: CATSRKPSGSLSDTQYF
d_call: TRBD1; v_call: TRBV19; j_call: TRBJ1-1; clone_size: many; cdr3_nt: TGTGCCAGTAGCTACTTACAGGGGGGTGAAGCTTTCTTT; cdr3_aa: CASSYLQGGEAFF
d_call: TRBD1; v_call: TRBV6-5; j_call: TRBJ2-7; clone_size: many; cdr3_nt: TGTGCCAGCAGCTCCGGGACAGGGTACGAGCAGTACTTC; cdr3_aa: CASSSGTGYEQYF
d_call: -; v_call: TRBV2; j_call: TRBJ1-1; clone_size: -; cdr3_nt: TGTGCCAGTCCGTCGACGACGAGCACTGAAGCTTTCTTT; cdr3_aa: CASPSTTSTEAFF
d_call: -; v_call: TRBV6-6; j_call: TRBJ1-5; clone_size: -; cdr3_nt: TGTGCCAGCAGTTACTCTTTGAGTTTGGACCAGCATTTT; cdr3_aa: CASSYSLSLDQHF
d_call: -; v_call: TRBV7-9; j_call: TRBJ2-3; clone_size: many; cdr3_nt: TGTGCCAACAGGGGGGGGACAGAGCCGCAGTATTTT; cdr3_aa: CANRGGTEPQYF
d_call: -; v_call: TRBV27; j_call: TRBJ2-7; clone_size: many; cdr3_nt: TGTGCCAGCAGTTTATCGATTGCCGGGTTCCGGGAGCAGTACTTC; cdr3_aa: CASSLSIAGFREQYF
d_call: -; v_call: TRBV7-2; j_call: TRBJ2-7; clone_size: many; cdr3_nt: TGTGCCAGCAGCTTAGTTGGTAGCGGATCCTACGAGCAGTACTTC; cdr3_aa: CASSLVGSGSYEQYF
d_call: -; v_call: TRBV5-4; j_call: TRBJ1-1; clone_size: few; cdr3_nt: TGTGCCAGCAGCTTCAAAACTGAGGGAACTGAAGCTTTCTTT; cdr3_aa: CASSFKTEGTEAFF
d_call: -; v_call: TRBV9; j_call: TRBJ2-1; clone_size: many; cdr3_nt: TGTGCCAGCAGCTCCTTGCCCTCGAATGAGCAGTTCTTC; cdr3_aa: CASSSLPSNEQFF
d_call: -; v_call: TRBV12-5; j_call: TRBJ2-7; clone_size: -; cdr3_nt: TGTGCTAGTGGTTTGGACACGACCCCCTACGAGCAGTACTTC; cdr3_aa: CASGLDTTPYEQYF
d_call: -; v_call: TRBV4-1; j_call: TRBJ1-6; clone_size: many; cdr3_nt: TGCGCCAGCAGCCAACGAACAGCGATCTATTCACCCCTCCACTTT; cdr3_aa: CASSQRTAIYSPLHF
d_call: TRBD1; v_call: TRBV3-1; j_call: TRBJ1-1; clone_size: many; cdr3_nt: TGTGCCAGCAGCCACTACTCGAACCAGGGGGCAAGGGCTGAAGCTTTCTTT; cdr3_aa: CASSHYSNQGARAEAFF